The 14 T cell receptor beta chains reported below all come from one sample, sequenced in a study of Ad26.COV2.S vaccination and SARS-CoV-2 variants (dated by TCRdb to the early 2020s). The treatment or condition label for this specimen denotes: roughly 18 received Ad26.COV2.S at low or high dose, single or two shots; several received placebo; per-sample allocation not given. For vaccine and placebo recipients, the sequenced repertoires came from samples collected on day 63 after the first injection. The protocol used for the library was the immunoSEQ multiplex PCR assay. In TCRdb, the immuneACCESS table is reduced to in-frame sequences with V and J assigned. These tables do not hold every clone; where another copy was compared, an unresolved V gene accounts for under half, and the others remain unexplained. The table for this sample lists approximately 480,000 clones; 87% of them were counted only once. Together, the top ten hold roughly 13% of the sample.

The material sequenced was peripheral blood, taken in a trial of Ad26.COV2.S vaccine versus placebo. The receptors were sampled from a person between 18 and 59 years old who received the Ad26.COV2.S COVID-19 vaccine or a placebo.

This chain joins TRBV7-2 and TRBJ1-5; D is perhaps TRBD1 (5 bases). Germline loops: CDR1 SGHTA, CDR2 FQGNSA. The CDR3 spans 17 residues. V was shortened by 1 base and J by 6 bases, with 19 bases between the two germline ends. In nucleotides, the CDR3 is TGTGCCAGCAGCTTAGGACGGGGCAGGCACAACCTTCAGCCCCAGCATTTT. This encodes CASSLGRGRHNLQPQHF.

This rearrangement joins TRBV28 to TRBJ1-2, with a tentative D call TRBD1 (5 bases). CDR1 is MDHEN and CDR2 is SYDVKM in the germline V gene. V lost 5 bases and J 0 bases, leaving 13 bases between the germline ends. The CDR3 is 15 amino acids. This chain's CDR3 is CASSTPRQPNYGYTF. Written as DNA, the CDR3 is TGTGCCAGCAGTACACCACGACAGCCTAACTATGGCTACACCTTC.

The CDR3 region has the DNA TGTGCCAGTAGTATCGGACACCAAGCCAAAAACATTCAGTACTTC. Residues: CASSIGHQAKNIQYF. The chain uses TRBV19 and TRBJ2-4, with D maybe TRBD1 (5 bases). The V end was cut by 3 bases, the J end by 0 bases, with 9 bases between. CDR3 length: 15 residues. The germline V gene has CDR1 LNHDA and CDR2 SQIVND (reference sequence).

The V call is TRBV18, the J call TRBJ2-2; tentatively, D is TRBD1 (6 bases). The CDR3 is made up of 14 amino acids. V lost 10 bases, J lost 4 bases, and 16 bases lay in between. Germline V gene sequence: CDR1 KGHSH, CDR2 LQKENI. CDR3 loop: CANEGGTRTGELFF. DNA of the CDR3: TGTGCCAACGAAGGGGGTACTCGCACCGGGGAGCTGTTTTTT. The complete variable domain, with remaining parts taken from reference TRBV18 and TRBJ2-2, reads NAGVMQNPRHLVRRRGQEARLRCSPMKGHSHVYWYRQLPEEGLKFMVYLQKENIIDESGMPKERFSAEFPKEGPSILRIQQVVRGDSAAYFCANEGGTRTGELFFGEGSRLTVL.

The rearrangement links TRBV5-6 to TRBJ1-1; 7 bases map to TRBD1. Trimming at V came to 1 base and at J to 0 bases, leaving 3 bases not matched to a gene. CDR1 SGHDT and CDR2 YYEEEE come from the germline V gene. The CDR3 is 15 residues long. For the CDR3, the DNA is TGTGCCAGCAGCTTGAGAGGGACAGTGAACACTGAAGCTTTCTTT. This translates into CASSLRGTVNTEAFF.

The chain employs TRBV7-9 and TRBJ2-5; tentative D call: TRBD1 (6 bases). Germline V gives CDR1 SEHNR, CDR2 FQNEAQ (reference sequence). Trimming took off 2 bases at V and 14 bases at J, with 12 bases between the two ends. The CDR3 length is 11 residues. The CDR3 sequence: CASSLRGRFYF. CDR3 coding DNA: TGTGCCAGCAGCTTAAGGGGGAGATTTTACTTC.

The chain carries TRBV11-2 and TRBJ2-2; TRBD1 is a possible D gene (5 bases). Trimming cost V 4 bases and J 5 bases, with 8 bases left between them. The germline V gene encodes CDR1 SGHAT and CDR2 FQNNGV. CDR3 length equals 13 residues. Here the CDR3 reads CASSSGFTGELFF. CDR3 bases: TGTGCCAGCAGCTCAGGGTTTACCGGGGAGCTGTTTTTT.

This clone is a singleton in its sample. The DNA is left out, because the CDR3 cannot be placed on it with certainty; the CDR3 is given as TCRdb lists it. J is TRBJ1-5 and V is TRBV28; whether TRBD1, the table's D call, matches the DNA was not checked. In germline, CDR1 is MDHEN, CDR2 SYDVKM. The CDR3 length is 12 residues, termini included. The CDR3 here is CASSLRVGQGNF.

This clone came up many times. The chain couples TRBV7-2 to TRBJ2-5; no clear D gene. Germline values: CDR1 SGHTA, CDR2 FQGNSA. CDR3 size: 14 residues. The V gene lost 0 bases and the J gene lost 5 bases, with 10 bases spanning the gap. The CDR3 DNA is TGTGCCAGCAGCTTAGCTGTGGGGTTGGAGACCCAGTACTTC. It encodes CASSLAVGLETQYF.

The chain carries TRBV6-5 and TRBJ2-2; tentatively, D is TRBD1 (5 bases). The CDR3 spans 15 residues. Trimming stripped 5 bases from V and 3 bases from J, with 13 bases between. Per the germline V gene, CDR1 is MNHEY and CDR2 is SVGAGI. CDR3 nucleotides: TGTGCCAGCAGTATTACAGGCGCCGACACCGGGGAGCTGTTTTTT. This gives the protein CASSITGADTGELFF.

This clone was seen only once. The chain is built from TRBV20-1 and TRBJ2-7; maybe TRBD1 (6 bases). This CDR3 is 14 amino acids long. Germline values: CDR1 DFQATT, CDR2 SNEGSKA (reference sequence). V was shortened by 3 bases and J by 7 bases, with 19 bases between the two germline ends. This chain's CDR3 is CSASHGQRIREQYF. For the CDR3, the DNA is TGCAGTGCTAGTCATGGACAGCGCATTCGGGAGCAGTACTTC.

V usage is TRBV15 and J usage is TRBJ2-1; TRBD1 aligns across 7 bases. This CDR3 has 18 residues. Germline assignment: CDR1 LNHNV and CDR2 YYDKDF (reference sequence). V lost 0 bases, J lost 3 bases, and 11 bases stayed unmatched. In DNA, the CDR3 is TGTGCCACCAGCAGAGACTCAGGTCCCGGGACAGTCTACAATGAGCAGTTCTTC. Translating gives CATSRDSGPGTVYNEQFF. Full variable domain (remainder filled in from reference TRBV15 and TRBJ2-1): DAMVIQNPRYQVTQFGKPVTLSCSQTLNHNVMYWYQQKSSQAPKLLFHYYDKDFNNEADTPDNFQSRRPNTSFCFLDIRSPGLGDTAMYLCATSRDSGPGTVYNEQFFGPGTRLTVL.

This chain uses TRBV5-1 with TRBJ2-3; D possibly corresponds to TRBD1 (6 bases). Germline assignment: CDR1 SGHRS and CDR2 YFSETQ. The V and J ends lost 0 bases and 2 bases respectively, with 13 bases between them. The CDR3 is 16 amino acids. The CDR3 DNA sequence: TGCGCCAGCAGCTTGGGGACAGTTGGGGCCACAGATACGCAGTATTTT. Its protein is CASSLGTVGATDTQYF.

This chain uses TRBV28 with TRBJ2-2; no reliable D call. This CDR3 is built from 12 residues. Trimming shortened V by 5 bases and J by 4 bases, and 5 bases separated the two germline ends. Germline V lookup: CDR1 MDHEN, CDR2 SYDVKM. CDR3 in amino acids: CASSLTTGELFF. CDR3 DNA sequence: TGTGCCAGCAGTCTAACCACCGGGGAGCTGTTTTTT. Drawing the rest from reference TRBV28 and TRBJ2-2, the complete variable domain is DVKVTQSSRYLVKRTGEKVFLECVQDMDHENMFWYRQDPGLGLRLIYFSYDVKMKEKGDIPEGYSVSREKKERFSLILESASTNQTSMYLCASSLTTGELFFGEGSRLTVL.